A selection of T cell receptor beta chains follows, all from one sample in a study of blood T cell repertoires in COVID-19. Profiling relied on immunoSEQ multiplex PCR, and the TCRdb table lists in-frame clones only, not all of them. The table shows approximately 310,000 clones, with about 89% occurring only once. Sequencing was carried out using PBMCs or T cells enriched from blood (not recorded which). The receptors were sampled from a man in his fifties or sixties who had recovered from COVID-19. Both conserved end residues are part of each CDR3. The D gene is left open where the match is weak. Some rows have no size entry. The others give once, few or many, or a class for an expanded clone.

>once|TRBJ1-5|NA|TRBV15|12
CATSNSGQPQHF
TGTGCCACCAGCAATTCGGGTCAGCCCCAGCATTTT
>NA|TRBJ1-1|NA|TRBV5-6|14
CASSPRRRNTEAFF
TGTGCCAGCAGCCCGAGGCGAAGGAACACTGAAGCTTTCTTT
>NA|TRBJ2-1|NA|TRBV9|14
CASSPRDSIREQFF
TGTGCCAGCAGCCCCCGGGACTCCATTCGGGAGCAGTTCTTC
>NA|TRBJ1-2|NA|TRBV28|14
CASSLRQANYGYTF
TGTGCCAGCAGTTTACGACAGGCGAACTATGGCTACACCTTC
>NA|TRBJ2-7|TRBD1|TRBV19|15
CASSTTGESSYEQYF
TGTGCCAGTAGTACTACAGGGGAAAGCTCCTACGAGCAGTACTTC
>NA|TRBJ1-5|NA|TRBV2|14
CASSARLSNQPQHF
TGTGCCAGCAGTGCGAGACTTAGCAATCAGCCCCAGCATTTT
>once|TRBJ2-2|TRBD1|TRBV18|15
CASSPGTGNTGELFF
TGTGCCAGCTCACCAGGGACAGGGAACACCGGGGAGCTGTTTTTT
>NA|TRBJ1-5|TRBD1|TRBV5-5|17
CASSSSMGTGAYQPQHF
TGTGCCAGCAGCTCCTCCATGGGGACAGGGGCATATCAGCCCCAGCATTTT
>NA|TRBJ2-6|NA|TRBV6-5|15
CASSYSSQDIYFLTF
TGTGCCAGCAGTTACTCGTCGCAGGACATCTATTTCCTGACTTTC
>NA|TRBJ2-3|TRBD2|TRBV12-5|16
CASGLGLAGGEDTQYF
TGTGCTAGTGGTTTGGGACTAGCGGGGGGTGAAGATACGCAGTATTTT
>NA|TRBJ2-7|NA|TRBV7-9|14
CASSLARQGHEQYF
TGTGCCAGCAGCTTAGCGCGGCAGGGCCACGAGCAGTACTTC
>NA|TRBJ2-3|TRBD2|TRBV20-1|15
CSASGTSGSTDTQYF
TGCAGTGCTAGTGGGACTAGCGGGAGCACAGATACGCAGTATTTT
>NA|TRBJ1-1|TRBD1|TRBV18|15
CASSPPTGGGTEAFF
TGTGCCAGCTCACCGCCGACAGGGGGCGGCACTGAAGCTTTCTTT
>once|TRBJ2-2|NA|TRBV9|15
CASRPRIGDTGELFF
TGTGCCAGCAGACCCCGAATAGGGGACACCGGGGAGCTGTTTTTT
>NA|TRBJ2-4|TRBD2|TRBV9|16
CASSVGTGGAKNIQYF
TGTGCCAGCAGCGTAGGAACGGGGGGAGCCAAAAACATTCAGTACTTC
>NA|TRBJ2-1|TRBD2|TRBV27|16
CASSPLAGGSYNEQFF
TGTGCCAGCAGTCCGCTAGCGGGAGGCTCCTACAATGAGCAGTTCTTC
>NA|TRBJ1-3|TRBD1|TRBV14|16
CASSATAGGVGNTIYF
TGTGCCAGCAGCGCAACCGCAGGGGGAGTTGGAAACACCATATATTTT
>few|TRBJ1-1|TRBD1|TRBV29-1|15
CSVEGTGVGRTEAFF
TGCAGCGTTGAAGGGACAGGGGTGGGTCGGACTGAAGCTTTCTTT
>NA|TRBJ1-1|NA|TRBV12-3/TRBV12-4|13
CASSFLVNTEAFF
TGTGCCAGCAGTTTCTTAGTGAACACTGAAGCTTTCTTT
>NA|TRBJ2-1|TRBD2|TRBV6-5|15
CASNPRTSAYNEQFF
TGTGCCAGCAACCCTAGGACTAGCGCCTACAATGAGCAGTTCTTC
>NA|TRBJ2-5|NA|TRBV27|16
CASSLSWASEQETQYF
TGTGCCAGCAGTTTATCGTGGGCTAGCGAGCAAGAGACCCAGTACTTC
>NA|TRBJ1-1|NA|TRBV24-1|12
CATSTTGTEAFF
TGTGCCACCAGTACGACGGGCACTGAAGCTTTCTTT
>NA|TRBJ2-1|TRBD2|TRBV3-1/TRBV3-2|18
CASSPKARTSGRGNEQFF
TGTGCCAGCAGCCCGAAGGCCCGGACTAGCGGGAGAGGTAATGAGCAGTTCTTC
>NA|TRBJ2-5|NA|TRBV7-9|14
CASSLGAGQETQYF
TGTGCCAGCAGCTTAGGGGCAGGGCAAGAGACCCAGTACTTC
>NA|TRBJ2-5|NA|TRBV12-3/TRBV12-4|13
CASSLLRWETQYF
TGTGCCAGCAGTTTATTACGGTGGGAGACCCAGTACTTC
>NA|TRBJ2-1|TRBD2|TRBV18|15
CASSTGTSSYNEQFF
TGTGCCAGCTCAACCGGGACTAGTAGCTACAATGAGCAGTTCTTC
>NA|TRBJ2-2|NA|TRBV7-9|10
CASSSTGLFF
TGTGCCAGCAGCTCCACCGGGCTGTTTTTT
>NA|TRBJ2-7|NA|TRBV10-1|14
CARRPPGAIYEQYF
TGCGCCAGGAGGCCCCCAGGGGCCATCTACGAGCAGTACTTC
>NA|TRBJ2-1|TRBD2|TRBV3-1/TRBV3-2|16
CASSQALAGGRYEQFF
TGTGCCAGCAGCCAAGCCCTAGCGGGAGGGCGTTATGAGCAGTTCTTC
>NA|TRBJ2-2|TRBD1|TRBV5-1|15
CASSLFQGDTGELFF
TGCGCCAGCAGCTTATTCCAGGGGGACACCGGGGAGCTGTTTTTT
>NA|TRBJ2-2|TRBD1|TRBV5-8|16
CASSAGNRGRVGELFF
TGTGCCAGCAGCGCAGGGAACAGGGGGCGGGTCGGGGAGCTGTTTTTT
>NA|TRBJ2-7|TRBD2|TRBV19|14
CASSRTSDSYEQYF
TGTGCCAGTAGTAGGACTAGCGACTCCTACGAGCAGTACTTC
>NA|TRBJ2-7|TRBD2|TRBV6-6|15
CASSLTSGSSYEQYF
TGTGCCAGCAGTCTAACTAGCGGAAGCTCCTACGAGCAGTACTTC
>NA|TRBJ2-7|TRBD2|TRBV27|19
CASTPAGLGSGLSSYEQYF
TGTGCCAGCACCCCGGCAGGGCTGGGTAGCGGGTTAAGTAGCTACGAGCAGTACTTC
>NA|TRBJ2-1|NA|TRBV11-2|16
CASSLGTRGSYNEQFF
TGTGCCAGCAGCTTAGGGACAAGAGGCTCCTACAATGAGCAGTTCTTC
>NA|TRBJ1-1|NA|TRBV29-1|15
CSVAPLAGPNTEAFF
TGCAGCGTTGCACCCCTAGCGGGGCCTAACACTGAAGCTTTCTTT
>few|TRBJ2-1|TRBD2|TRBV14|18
CASSIGRLAGGGLSEQFF
TGTGCCAGCAGCATCGGCCGACTAGCGGGAGGGGGGTTGAGTGAGCAGTTCTTC
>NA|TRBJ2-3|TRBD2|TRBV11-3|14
CASAPGLSTDTQYF
TGTGCCAGCGCGCCGGGACTAAGCACAGATACGCAGTATTTT
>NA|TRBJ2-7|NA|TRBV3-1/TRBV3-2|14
CASRNSGASYEQYF
TGTGCCAGCAGAAATAGCGGAGCCTCCTACGAGCAGTACTTC
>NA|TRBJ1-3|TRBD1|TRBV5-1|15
CASSSRQGGGNTIYF
TGCGCCAGCAGCTCGCGACAGGGCGGAGGAAACACCATATATTTT
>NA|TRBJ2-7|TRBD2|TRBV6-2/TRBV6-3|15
CASSYPIAGVGEQYF
TGTGCCAGCAGTTACCCGATAGCGGGAGTGGGGGAGCAGTACTTC
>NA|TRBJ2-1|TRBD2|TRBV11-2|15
CASSATRTGGIEQFF
TGTGCCAGCAGCGCCACCCGAACGGGGGGGATTGAGCAGTTCTTC
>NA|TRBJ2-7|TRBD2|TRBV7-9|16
CASSLARLAGASEQYF
TGTGCCAGCAGCTTAGCGAGGCTAGCGGGAGCTTCTGAGCAGTACTTC
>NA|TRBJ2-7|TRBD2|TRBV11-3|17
CASSPGTSGSLGYEQYF
TGTGCCAGCAGCCCCGGGACTAGCGGGAGTCTCGGCTACGAGCAGTACTTC
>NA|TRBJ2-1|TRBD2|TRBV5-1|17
CASSTGLAGPTYNEQFF
TGCGCCAGCAGCACCGGACTAGCGGGACCAACCTACAATGAGCAGTTCTTC